In this sample, the clone carrying this TCR beta chain turned up a few times. The antigen is not known. TCRdb used MiXCR to reprocess the 5' RACE reads, holding one entry per CDR3 protein. In the table there are around 190,000 distinct CDR3 sequences, roughly 18% of which are singletons. The length of the CDR3 is 14 residues. Trimming stripped 6 bases from V and 4 bases from J, with 13 bases between. CDR1 and CDR2 from the germline V gene are MGHRA and YSYEKL. This sample is drawn from a study of T-cell memory formation after mild COVID-19. Study in general: Largely, the TCR clusters proved donor specific. The study's findings and limits: Among clones peaking at day 37 in the second wave, SARS-CoV-2 specificity remained unconfirmed.

Specimen: PBMCs or a T cell subset sorted from them (not recorded which). The origin of this receptor is a man aged 18 to 35 who had mild COVID-19 (a few samples of this study predate the infection). Cell type and time point are not known. The chain employs TRBV4-1 and TRBJ1-3; possible D gene TRBD1, 5 bases. CDR3 residues: CASRERAGGNTIYF. CDR3 DNA: TGCGCCAGCAGGGAAAGGGCAGGGGGAAACACCATATATTTT.